Sequencing of this T cell receptor beta chain was carried out in a study of early T cells in non-severe SARS-CoV-2 infection. Each CDR3 protein gets one entry after TCRdb re-called the 5' RACE reads with MiXCR. In the table there are just over 25,000 distinct CDR3 sequences, roughly 4% of which are singletons. This clonotype was seen at least ten times. Germline CDR1 WNHNN, CDR2 SYGVQD (reference sequence). The CDR3 sequence is 15 residues long. V shed 6 bases, J shed 4 bases, and the junction held 9 bases outside the gene matches. This rearrangement joins TRBV10-1 to TRBJ2-1, with 7 bases identical to TRBD2. The sequenced sample consisted of whole blood. The receptor was derived from an adult who was a healthcare worker with PCR-confirmed SARS-CoV-2 infection or an uninfected control (not recorded which). CDR3 loop: CASSPQRGQYNEQFF. The DNA of the CDR3 is TGCGCCAGCAGCCCCCAGCGGGGCCAATACAATGAGCAGTTCTTC.